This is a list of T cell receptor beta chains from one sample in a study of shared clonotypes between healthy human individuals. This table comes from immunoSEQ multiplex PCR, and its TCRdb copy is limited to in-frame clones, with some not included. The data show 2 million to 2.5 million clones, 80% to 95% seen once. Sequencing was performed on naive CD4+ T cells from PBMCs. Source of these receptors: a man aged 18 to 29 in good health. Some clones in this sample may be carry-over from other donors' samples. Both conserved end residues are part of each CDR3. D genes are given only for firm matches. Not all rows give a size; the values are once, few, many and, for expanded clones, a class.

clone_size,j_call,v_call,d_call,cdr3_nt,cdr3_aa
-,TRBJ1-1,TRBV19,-,TGTGCCAGTAGTATTCAACTCCAGGGAGGAGCTTTCTTT,CASSIQLQGGAFF
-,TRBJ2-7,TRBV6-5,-,TGTGCCAGCACTCGGGGGGACACGTTGACCTACGAGCAGTACTTC,CASTRGDTLTYEQYF
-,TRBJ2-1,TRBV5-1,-,TGCGCCAGCAGCTTGGATCGGGCTGATGAGCAGTTCTTC,CASSLDRADEQFF
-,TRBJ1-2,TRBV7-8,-,TGTGCCAGCAGCTTAGCCAACAGTGCTGGCTACACCTTC,CASSLANSAGYTF
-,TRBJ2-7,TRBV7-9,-,TGTGCCAGCAGCTCATCGGGGACTCGCGGCTACGAGCAGTACTTC,CASSSSGTRGYEQYF
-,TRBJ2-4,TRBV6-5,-,TGTGCCAGCAGTTACGGTTGGTCTGGTGAAAACATTCAGTACTTC,CASSYGWSGENIQYF
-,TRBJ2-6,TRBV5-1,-,TGCGCCAGCACCTCCACCATGGCTGGGGCCAACGTCCTGACTTTC,CASTSTMAGANVLTF
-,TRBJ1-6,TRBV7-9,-,TGTGCCAGTGTATTGGCAGGGCAAGGATCACCCCTCCACTTT,CASVLAGQGSPLHF
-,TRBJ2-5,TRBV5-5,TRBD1,TGTGCCAGCAGCCCTTTTCCGGGACAGGGGGACGAGACCCAGTACTTC,CASSPFPGQGDETQYF
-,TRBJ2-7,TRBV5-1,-,TGCGCCAGCAGCCGGGACGGGTCCTACGAGCAGTACTTC,CASSRDGSYEQYF
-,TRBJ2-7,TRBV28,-,TGTGCCAGCAGAGCGACAGGTGAGGGTTCCTACGAGCAGTACTTC,CASRATGEGSYEQYF
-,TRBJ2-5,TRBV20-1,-,TGCAGTGCAAGGAAGCAAGAGACCCAGTACTTC,CSARKQETQYF
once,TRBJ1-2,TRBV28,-,TGTGCCAGCAGTTTCGCTGGGGCGGGAGGTAACTATGGCTACACCTTC,CASSFAGAGGNYGYTF
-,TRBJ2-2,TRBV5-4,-,TGTGCCAGCAGCTTGGACCTAGCGAACACCGGGGAGCTGTTTTTT,CASSLDLANTGELFF
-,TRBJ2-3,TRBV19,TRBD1,TGTGCCAGTCGTCGGGACAGCTTTAGCACAGATACGCAGTATTTT,CASRRDSFSTDTQYF
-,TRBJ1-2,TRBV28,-,TGTGCCAGCAGTCTATCGCAGGCGTTCTATGGCTACACCTTC,CASSLSQAFYGYTF
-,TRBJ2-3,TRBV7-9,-,TGTGCCAGCAGCTTCGTCGGGACTGACACAGATACGCAGTATTTT,CASSFVGTDTDTQYF
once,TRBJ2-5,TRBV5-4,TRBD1,TGTGCCAGCAGTTCTAGACAGGGACCCCTCCAAGAGACCCAGTACTTC,CASSSRQGPLQETQYF
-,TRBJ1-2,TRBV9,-,TGTGCCAGCAGCCCCACAGCCTATTCGACCGGCTACACCTTC,CASSPTAYSTGYTF
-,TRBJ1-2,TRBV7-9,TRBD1,TGTGCCAGCAGCGCGGCCGGGACAGGGCGCACCTTC,CASSAAGTGRTF
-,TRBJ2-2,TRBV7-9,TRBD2,TGTGCCAGCAGCTTATTGACTAGCGGGACCGGGGAGCTGTTTTTT,CASSLLTSGTGELFF
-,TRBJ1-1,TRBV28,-,TGTGCCAGCAGACTAGGGGTTGAAGCTTTCTTT,CASRLGVEAFF
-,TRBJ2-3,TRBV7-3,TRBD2,TGTGCCAGCAGCTTAACCGGGAGGGCCGCCGCAGATACGCAGTATTTT,CASSLTGRAAADTQYF